This T cell receptor beta chain came from a study of blood T cells in healthy people across ages. Germline CDR1 is SGHRS and CDR2 is YFSETQ. J gave up 7 bases and V 2 bases, and 9 bases lay outside the gene matches. The CDR3 extends over 15 amino acids. A J-beta primer mix and a sample-barcoded 5' primer were used in a second PCR of roughly 7 to 12 cycles. One entry per CDR3 protein, called by TCRdb with MiXCR from the 5' RACE reads. In the table there are 890,000 or so distinct CDR3 sequences, about 62% of which are singletons. The sequence was obtained from a young man in good health. The chain joins TRBV5-1 to TRBJ2-1; 7 positions match TRBD2. Sequenced material: blood. The CDR3 region is CASSFSGSSGNEQFF. Written as DNA, the CDR3 is TGCGCCAGCAGCTTTAGCGGGTCCTCAGGGAATGAGCAGTTCTTC. Full variable domain (missing parts from reference TRBV5-1 and TRBJ2-1): KAGVTQTPRYLIKTRGQQVTLSCSPISGHRSVSWYQQTPGQGLQFLFEYFSETQRNKGNFPGRFSGRQFSNSRSEMNVSTLELGDSALYLCASSFSGSSGNEQFFGPGTRLTVL.